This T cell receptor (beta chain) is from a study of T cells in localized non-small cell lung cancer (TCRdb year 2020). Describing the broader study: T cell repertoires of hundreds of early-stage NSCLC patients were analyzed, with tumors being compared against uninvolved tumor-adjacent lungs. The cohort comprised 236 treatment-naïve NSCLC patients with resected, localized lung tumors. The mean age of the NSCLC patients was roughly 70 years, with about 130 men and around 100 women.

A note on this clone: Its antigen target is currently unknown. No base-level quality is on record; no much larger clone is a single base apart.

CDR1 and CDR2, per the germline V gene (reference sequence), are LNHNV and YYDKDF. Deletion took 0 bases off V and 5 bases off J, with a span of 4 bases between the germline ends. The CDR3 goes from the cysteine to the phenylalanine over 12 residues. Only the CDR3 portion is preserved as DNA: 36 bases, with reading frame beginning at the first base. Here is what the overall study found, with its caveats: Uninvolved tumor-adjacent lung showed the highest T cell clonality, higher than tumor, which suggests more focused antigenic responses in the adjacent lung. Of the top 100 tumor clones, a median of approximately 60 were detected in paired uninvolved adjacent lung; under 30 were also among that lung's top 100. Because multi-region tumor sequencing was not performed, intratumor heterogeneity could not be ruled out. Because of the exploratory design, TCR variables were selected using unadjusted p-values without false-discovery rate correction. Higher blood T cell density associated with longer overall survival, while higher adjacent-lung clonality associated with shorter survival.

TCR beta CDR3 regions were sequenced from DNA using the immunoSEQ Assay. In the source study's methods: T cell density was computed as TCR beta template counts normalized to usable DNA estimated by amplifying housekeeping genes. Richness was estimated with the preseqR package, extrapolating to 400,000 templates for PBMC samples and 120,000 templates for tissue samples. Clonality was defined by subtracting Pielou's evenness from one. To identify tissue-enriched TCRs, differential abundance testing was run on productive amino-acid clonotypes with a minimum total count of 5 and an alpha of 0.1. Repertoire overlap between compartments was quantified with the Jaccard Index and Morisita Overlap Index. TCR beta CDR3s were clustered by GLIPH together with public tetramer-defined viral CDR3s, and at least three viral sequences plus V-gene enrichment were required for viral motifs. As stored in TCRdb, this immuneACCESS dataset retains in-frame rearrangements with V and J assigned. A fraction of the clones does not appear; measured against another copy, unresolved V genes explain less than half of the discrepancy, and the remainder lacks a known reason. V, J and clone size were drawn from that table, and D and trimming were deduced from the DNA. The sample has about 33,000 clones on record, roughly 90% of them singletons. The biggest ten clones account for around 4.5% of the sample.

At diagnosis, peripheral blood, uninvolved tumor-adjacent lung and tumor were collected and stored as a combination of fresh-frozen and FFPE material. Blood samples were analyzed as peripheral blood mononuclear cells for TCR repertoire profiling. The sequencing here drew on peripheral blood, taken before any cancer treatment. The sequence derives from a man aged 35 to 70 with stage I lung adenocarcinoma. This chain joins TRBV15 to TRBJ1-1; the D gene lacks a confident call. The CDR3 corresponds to CATSRDKTEAFF. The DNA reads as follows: TGTGCCACCAGCAGAGATAAAACTGAAGCTTTCTTT. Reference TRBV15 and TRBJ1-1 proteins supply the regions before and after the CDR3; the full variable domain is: DAMVIQNPRYQVTQFGKPVTLSCSQTLNHNVMYWYQQKSSQAPKLLFHYYDKDFNNEADTPDNFQSRRPNTSFCFLDIRSPGLGDTAMYLCATSRDKTEAFFGQGTRLTVV.